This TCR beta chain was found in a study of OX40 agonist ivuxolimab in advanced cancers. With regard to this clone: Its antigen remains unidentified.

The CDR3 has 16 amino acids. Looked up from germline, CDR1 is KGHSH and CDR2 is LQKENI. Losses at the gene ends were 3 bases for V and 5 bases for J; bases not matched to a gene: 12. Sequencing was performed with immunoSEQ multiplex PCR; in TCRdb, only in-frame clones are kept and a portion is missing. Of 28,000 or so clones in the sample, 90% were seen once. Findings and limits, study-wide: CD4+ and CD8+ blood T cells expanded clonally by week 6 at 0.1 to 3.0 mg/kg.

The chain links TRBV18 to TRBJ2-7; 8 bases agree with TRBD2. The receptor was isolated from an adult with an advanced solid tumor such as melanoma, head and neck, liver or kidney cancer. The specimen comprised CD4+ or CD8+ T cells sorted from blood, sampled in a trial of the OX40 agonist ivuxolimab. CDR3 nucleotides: TGTGCCAGCTCACCGTTCGAGCGGGAGAATTCCCACGAGCAGTACTTC. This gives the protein CASSPFERENSHEQYF.